Given below is one TCR beta chain in context. In the original processing: Reference gene primer amplification in the assay estimated nucleated cell counts. The protocol was immunoSEQ multiplex PCR, while the TCRdb copy is restricted to in-frame clones and leaves out a portion. D and trimming were read from the DNA, whereas the V and J calls and clone size are those reported in that table. The sample includes 180,000 or so clones, around 85% of them seen just once. The record originates from a study of blood T cell repertoires in COVID-19. Overall study: Collection of acute and convalescent COVID-19 samples took place in the United States, Italy and Spain.

It was during active infection that Seattle patients were enrolled and then longitudinally followed. Per the germline V gene, CDR1 is MNHEY and CDR2 is SMNVEV (reference sequence). After removal of 4 bases from V and 0 bases from J, the junction contained 22 bases not matched to a gene. CDR3 size: 22 residues. This clonotype originated in a person aged 70 to 85 with COVID-19, enrolled during active disease. The specimen was peripheral blood. V is TRBV27 and J is TRBJ2-3, with 10 bases that match TRBD1. The CDR3 DNA sequence: TGTGCCAGCAGTTACCGTCGACAGGGGGCTCGTGGCGCTAGCGGGAGCACAGATACGCAGTATTTT. Encoded protein: CASSYRRQGARGASGSTDTQYF.